The 23 T cell receptor beta chains listed next were all sequenced from one sample in a study of T cell repertoires in cytomegalovirus infection. The antigens for these receptors are not known. TCRdb itself ran the reads through MiXCR, one entry per CDR3 protein. The data show about 180,000 distinct CDR3 sequences, less than 25% seen once. This specimen consisted of CD8+ T cells from cultured PBMCs, obtained from culture after CMV antigen stimulation. The receptors shown here come from a human donor in good health (CMV status not recorded). Some clones in this sample may be carry-over from other donors' samples.

This clonotype was picked up many times. In DNA, the CDR3 is TGTGCCAGCACTTCCTTTAGCGGGGGGAGTAACAATGAGCAGTTCTTC. Encoded protein: CASTSFSGGSNNEQFF. The chain recombines TRBV2 with TRBJ2-1, with TRBD2 identical over 10 bases. CDR1 and CDR2 from the germline V gene are SNHLY and FYNNEI. Trimming at V came to 7 bases and at J to 5 bases, leaving 11 bases not matched to a gene. The CDR3 sequence is 16 residues long.

The chain uses TRBV4-1 and TRBJ1-1; TRBD1 matches 7 bases. V gave up 5 bases and J gave up 6 bases; unmatched junction bases: 12. The CDR3 length is 15 residues. Germline CDR1 reads MGHRA; CDR2 reads YSYEKL. CDR3 sequence (DNA): TGCGCCAGCAGCGATGAGACAGGGTCAAGCGCTGAAGCTTTCTTT. This gives the protein CASSDETGSSAEAFF.

The sample holds a few counts of this clonotype. The chain has TRBV5-1 and TRBJ1-1; 10 positions match TRBD1. CDR3 length: 13 residues. The germline V gene encodes CDR1 SGHRS and CDR2 YFSETQ. Unmatched junction bases numbered 4, after V lost 5 bases and J lost 6 bases. The chain's CDR3 is CASSYDRGPEAFF. Here the CDR3 DNA reads TGCGCCAGCAGTTACGACAGGGGGCCTGAAGCTTTCTTT.

The V gene is TRBV7-9, the J gene TRBJ2-7; 9 nucleotides match TRBD2. The germline V gene has CDR1 SEHNR and CDR2 FQNEAQ (reference sequence). This CDR3 has 13 residues. J was trimmed by 4 bases and V by 7 bases; bases with no gene match: 5. Here the CDR3 DNA reads TGTGCCAGCATCTATAGCGGGGGTTACGAGCAGTACTTC. This encodes CASIYSGGYEQYF.

The J gene is TRBJ1-3, the V gene TRBV7-8, with D unresolved. Deletions cut 10 bases from V and 4 bases from J, with 8 bases between. The CDR3 has 11 residues. Germline CDR1 reads SGHVS; CDR2 reads FQNEAQ. CDR3 loop: CATVFGNTIYF. In nucleotides, the CDR3 is TGTGCCACGGTGTTCGGAAACACCATATATTTT.

The rearrangement joins TRBV7-9 to TRBJ2-5; D gene unclear. V shed 4 bases and J shed 1 base, with 10 bases lying between them. The CDR3 totals 14 residues. Germline V gives CDR1 SEHNR, CDR2 FQNEAQ (reference sequence). CDR3 in amino acids: CASSSWAAQETQYF. The CDR3 nucleotides are TGTGCCAGCAGCTCCTGGGCGGCCCAAGAGACCCAGTACTTC.

V usage is TRBV12-5 and J usage is TRBJ1-1, with D hard to call. This CDR3 has 13 amino acids. Per the germline V gene, CDR1 is LGHNT and CDR2 is FRNRAP. Trimming removed 1 base from V and 2 bases from J, with 5 bases in between. CDR3 bases: TGTGCTAGTGGTTTGGGGCTAAACACTGAAGCTTTCTTT. Translating it yields CASGLGLNTEAFF.

This chain connects TRBV12-3 or TRBV12-4 to TRBJ1-1; D call uncertain. CDR3 size: 15 residues. Trimming pared 2 bases from V and 1 base from J, leaving 11 bases between. The CDR3 protein is CASSLRPERNTEAFF. The CDR3 coding sequence is TGTGCCAGCAGTTTACGGCCCGAGCGGAACACTGAAGCTTTCTTT.

CDR3 sequence reads: CASSPDFNSYNEQFF. The CDR3 coding sequence is TGTGCCAGCAGCCCGGACTTCAACTCCTACAATGAGCAGTTCTTC. The chain couples TRBV11-3 to TRBJ2-1; D might be TRBD2 (5 bases). The CDR3 length is 15 residues. Trimming stripped 5 bases from V and 0 bases from J, with 11 bases between. CDR1 and CDR2 from the germline V gene are SGHNT and YENEEA.

This clonotype showed up many times. This chain joins TRBV12-3 or TRBV12-4 and TRBJ2-3; TRBD1 might be the D (5 bases). The CDR3 covers 11 residues. The CDR3 is CALQTADTQYF. In DNA form, the CDR3 reads TGTGCTCTCCAGACAGCAGATACGCAGTATTTT.

This clonotype was observed a few times. In nucleotides, the CDR3 is TGTGCCAGCAGCTTGGTTGAAGAGACCCAGTACTTC. It codes for CASSLVEETQYF. The J gene is TRBJ2-5, the V gene TRBV7-8; unclear D gene. The CDR3 is 12 residues long. Per germline, CDR1 SGHVS and CDR2 FQNEAQ. Trimming removed 3 bases from V and 3 bases from J, with 5 bases in between.

There are a few counts of this clonotype. This chain joins TRBV6-2 or TRBV6-3 and TRBJ1-5, with D tentatively TRBD1 (5 bases). Trimming left V 0 bases short and J 6 bases short, with 21 bases between. From germline, CDR1 is MNHEY and CDR2 SVGEGT. This CDR3 has 18 residues. CDR3: CASSYSAGDADRAQPQHF. CDR3 coding DNA: TGTGCCAGCAGTTACTCGGCCGGGGACGCAGATAGGGCTCAGCCCCAGCATTTT.

This clonotype was found a few times. This chain joins TRBV15 and TRBJ1-1; the D is unclear. This CDR3 contains 16 residues. Germline lookup yields CDR1 LNHNV and CDR2 YYDKDF (reference sequence). The V end was cut by 0 bases, the J end by 0 bases, with 11 bases between. CDR3 bases: TGTGCCACCAGCAGAGATTCCCCGACCTTGAACACTGAAGCTTTCTTT. It encodes CATSRDSPTLNTEAFF.

This clonotype was seen a few times. The rearrangement links TRBV27 to TRBJ2-3; D is undetermined. CDR1 is MNHEY and CDR2 is SMNVEV in the germline V gene (reference sequence). Trimming cost V 3 bases and J 4 bases, with 5 bases left between them. The CDR3 extends over 12 amino acids. CDR3: CASSFRPDTQYF. DNA of the CDR3: TGTGCCAGCAGTTTCCGCCCAGATACGCAGTATTTT.

The gene calls are TRBV7-2 and TRBJ2-7; TRBD1 matches at 7 bases. In germline, CDR1 is SGHTA, CDR2 FQGNSA. Unmatched junction bases numbered 15, after V lost 1 base and J lost 9 bases. The CDR3 runs to 16 residues. CDR3 sequence (DNA): TGTGCCAGCAGCTTAGGATCTGGGGGACAGAAGCCCGTGCAGTACTTC. Residues: CASSLGSGGQKPVQYF.

CDR3 protein: CASSLGTGRTEAFF. The DNA of the CDR3 is TGTGCCAGCAGCCTTGGGACAGGGCGGACTGAAGCTTTCTTT. The V call is TRBV7-8, the J call TRBJ1-1; the match to TRBD1 covers 9 bases. The length of the CDR3 is 14 residues. Germline values: CDR1 SGHVS, CDR2 FQNEAQ. J lost 5 bases, V lost 5 bases, and 6 bases had no gene match.

The chain joins TRBV12-3 or TRBV12-4 to TRBJ2-2; D could derive from TRBD1 or TRBD2 (5 bases each). The germline V and J ends were trimmed by 6 bases and 6 bases, with 17 bases remaining between them. The CDR3 runs 15 residues. CDR3 DNA sequence: TGTGCCAGCAGACAACTGTCGGGGCCCCCCGGGGAGCTGTTTTTT. As protein: CASRQLSGPPGELFF.

V gene TRBV6-2 or TRBV6-3 combines with J gene TRBJ2-1; TRBD1 matches at 10 bases. Germline CDR1 reads MNHEY; CDR2 reads SVGEGT. This CDR3 is built from 15 residues. V lost 2 bases, J lost 6 bases, and 4 bases stayed unmatched. CDR3 sequence reads: CASSYTRTGGNEQFF. CDR3 coding DNA: TGTGCCAGCAGTTACACACGGACAGGGGGCAATGAGCAGTTCTTC.

The chain is built from TRBV19 and TRBJ1-6, with D unresolved. Germline V gives CDR1 LNHDA, CDR2 SQIVND (reference sequence). V gave up 7 bases and J gave up 0 bases, with 13 bases separating them. This CDR3 is built from 16 residues. In nucleotides, the CDR3 is TGTGCCAGTAACGGACGGCCGAGCTCCTATAATTCACCCCTCCACTTT. This encodes CASNGRPSSYNSPLHF.

The J gene is TRBJ1-4, the V gene TRBV7-9; D gene unclear. The CDR3 consists of 14 residues. Germline CDR1 is SEHNR and CDR2 is FQNEAQ (reference sequence). V lost 5 bases and J lost 6, with 13 bases in between. CDR3 DNA sequence: TGTGCCAGCAGCCCCCCGGCGGGAGATGAAAAACTGTTTTTT. The encoded protein is CASSPPAGDEKLFF.

This clonotype has just a few counts. V usage is TRBV7-2 and J usage is TRBJ2-7; maybe TRBD1 (5 bases). V was shortened by 1 base and J by 5 bases, with 15 bases between the two germline ends. The CDR3 has 15 amino acids. The germline V gene encodes CDR1 SGHTA and CDR2 FQGNSA. The CDR3 sequence is CASSLGGRNIDEQYF. DNA for the CDR3: TGTGCCAGCAGCTTAGGGGGCAGGAATATCGACGAGCAGTACTTC.

The V gene is TRBV27, the J gene TRBJ2-7; D possibly corresponds to TRBD1 (6 bases). CDR1 and CDR2 (germline): MNHEY, SMNVEV (reference sequence). The V gene lost 5 bases and the J gene lost 2 bases, with 16 bases spanning the gap. CDR3 length: 15 residues. The CDR3 bases are TGTGCCAGCAGTCGTCGACAGGTCGTACCCTACGAGCAGTACTTC. Translating it yields CASSRRQVVPYEQYF.

The rearrangement links TRBV6-2 or TRBV6-3 to TRBJ2-1, with 11 bases matching TRBD1. Trimming at V came to 0 bases and at J to 4 bases, leaving 8 bases not matched to a gene. The germline CDR1 and CDR2 sequences are MNHEY and SVGEGT. The CDR3 is 18 residues long. As DNA, the CDR3 is TGTGCCAGCAGTTACTCGATTAGGGACAGGGGGTTATACAATGAGCAGTTCTTC. It yields the protein CASSYSIRDRGLYNEQFF.